Listed here are 17 T cell receptor beta chains from one sample, sequenced in a study of CD8 T cells in ankylosing spondylitis. The antigens of these receptors remain unknown. Overall study findings and caveats: Characteristic, it appeared, of ankylosing spondylitis blood was a TCR beta motif of roughly 8 highly homologous variants.

TCRdb ran MiXCR on the 5' RACE reads and lists one entry per CDR3 protein. Of hundreds of thousands of distinct CDR3 sequences listed, roughly 25% are singletons. What was sequenced was blood, either unsorted or a sorted T cell fraction (not recorded which). All receptors derive from a male donor with ankylosing spondylitis.

In its sample, this clonotype was seen many times. The V gene is TRBV7-2, the J gene TRBJ2-3; D is unclear. The CDR3 has 11 residues. The germline CDR1 and CDR2 sequences are SGHTA and FQGNSA. The germline V and J ends were trimmed by 5 bases and 9 bases, with 9 bases remaining between them. This chain's CDR3 is CASSHLDTQYF. As DNA, the CDR3 is TGTGCCAGCAGCCACCTGGACACGCAGTATTTT.

The chain combines TRBV19 with TRBJ2-5; 8 bases are shared with TRBD2. Germline V lookup: CDR1 LNHDA, CDR2 SQIVND (reference sequence). This CDR3 is 16 amino acids long. Trimming at V came to 5 bases and at J to 3 bases, leaving 11 bases not matched to a gene. The CDR3 loop reads CASSRGLATRKETQYF. CDR3 sequence (DNA): TGTGCCAGTAGTCGCGGACTAGCCACGAGGAAAGAGACCCAGTACTTC.

Only a few counts were recorded for this clonotype. J is TRBJ1-1 and V is TRBV3-1; 7 bases line up with TRBD1. Per germline, CDR1 LGHDT and CDR2 YNNKEL (reference sequence). V dropped 4 bases and J dropped 6; count of bases not matched to a gene: 5. CDR3 length: 13 residues. The CDR3, as DNA: TGTGCCAGCAGCCGAAATCAGGGGGCTGAAGCTTTCTTT. Translation: CASSRNQGAEAFF.

This clonotype was observed at least ten times. The J gene is TRBJ2-5, the V gene TRBV25-1; no clear D gene. This CDR3 is 14 amino acids long. The germline CDR1 and CDR2 sequences are MGHDK and SYGVNS. V was cut by 4 bases and J by 2 bases, with 11 bases left in between. The CDR3 DNA reads TGTGCCAGCAGTGTTCAGAATAATCAAGAGACCCAGTACTTC. As protein: CASSVQNNQETQYF.

The chain employs TRBV24-1 and TRBJ2-3; 10 bases match TRBD2. Per germline, CDR1 KGHDR and CDR2 SFDVKD. The J segment lost 2 bases and the V segment lost 3 bases, leaving 4 bases of the junction unmatched. The CDR3 contains 16 residues. CDR3 region: CATSDRLAGLTDTQYF. The CDR3 DNA follows: TGTGCCACCAGTGATCGACTAGCGGGCCTCACAGATACGCAGTATTTT.

Only a few counts were recorded for this clonotype. The CDR3 region has the DNA TGCGCCAGCAGGGACGGGGCAACTAATGAAAAACTGTTTTTT. The encoded protein is CASRDGATNEKLFF. The rearrangement joins TRBV5-1 to TRBJ1-4, with D hard to call. The CDR3 length is 14 residues. V dropped 5 bases and J dropped 0 bases, with 8 bases sitting between them. Germline V gene data show CDR1 as SGHRS and CDR2 as YFSETQ.

This clonotype was observed a single time. The CDR3 loop is CASGTGANTGELFF. In nucleotides, the CDR3 is TGTGCCAGTGGGACAGGCGCGAACACCGGGGAGCTGTTTTTT. The rearrangement links TRBV5-5 to TRBJ2-2; 8 bases line up with TRBD1. The trim removed 8 bases at V and 0 bases at J, leaving 3 bases unmatched. There are 14 residues in the CDR3. The germline CDR1 and CDR2 sequences are SGHKS and YYEKEE (reference sequence).

This clonotype came up many times. The chain couples TRBV7-2 to TRBJ2-2, with 8 bases fitting TRBD2. There are 15 residues in the CDR3. The V gene end was trimmed by 5 bases and the J gene end by 0 bases; junction bases not matched to a gene: 2. Germline V gene sequence: CDR1 SGHTA, CDR2 FQGNSA. In DNA form, the CDR3 reads TGTGCCAGCAGCCTACTAGCGGCGAACACCGGGGAGCTGTTTTTT. Its protein is CASSLLAANTGELFF.

A remark on this clonotype: A junction boundary mismatches the germline segment, possibly from a read error. The chain links TRBV14 to TRBJ1-4; TRBD1 might be the D (5 bases). This CDR3 contains 16 residues. Germline V gene sequence: CDR1 SGHDN, CDR2 FVKESK. The CDR3 loop reads CASSQLLGGIGEKLFF. The CDR3 coding sequence is TGTGCCAGCAGCCAACTCCTGGGGGGTATCGGTGAAAAACTTTTTTTT.

This clonotype was recorded a few times. The J gene is TRBJ2-7, the V gene TRBV3-1; the D gene is possibly TRBD2 (5 bases). The V and J ends lost 2 bases and 2 bases respectively, with 10 bases between them. The CDR3 extends over 14 amino acids. CDR1 and CDR2 from the germline V gene are LGHDT and YNNKEL (reference sequence). The CDR3 nucleotides are TGTGCCAGCAGCCAAATGAAGGAGGCCTACGAGCAGTACTTC. The encoded protein is CASSQMKEAYEQYF.

V gene TRBV29-1 combines with J gene TRBJ1-1, with D unresolved. The CDR3 is 11 amino acids. Per the germline V gene, CDR1 is SQVTM and CDR2 is ANQGSEA. V was clipped by 3 bases and J by 4 bases, with 6 bases between them. CDR3 in DNA: TGCAGCGTTGAGAGGACCACTGAAGCTTTCTTT. Its protein product is CSVERTTEAFF.

A few counts support this clonotype. This chain uses TRBV7-9 with TRBJ1-2; D is possibly TRBD1 (5 bases). V was cut by 4 bases and J by 8 bases, with 14 bases left in between. This CDR3 spans 13 amino acids. CDR1 SEHNR and CDR2 FQNEAQ come from the germline V gene (reference sequence). The CDR3, as DNA: TGTGCCAGCAGCTCCAGGGACGTTGGAGGCTACACCTTC. It encodes CASSSRDVGGYTF.

CDR3 loop: CAWSSSGDGGYTF. CDR3 nucleotide sequence: TGTGCCTGGAGCTCATCTGGGGATGGCGGCTACACCTTC. V usage is TRBV30 and J usage is TRBJ1-2, with unresolved D. There are 13 residues in the CDR3. V shed 3 bases and J shed 8 bases, with 16 bases lying between them. The germline gives CDR1 GTSNPN, CDR2 SVGIG (reference sequence).

This clonotype was counted a few times. The genes are TRBV24-1 and TRBJ2-2; possibly TRBD2 for D (5 bases). The CDR3 is 14 amino acids. Trimming took off 1 base at V and 5 bases at J, with 7 bases between the two ends. Germline CDR1 is KGHDR and CDR2 is SFDVKD. The CDR3 DNA is TGTGCCACCAGTGATTTCCGGGAAACCGGGGAGCTGTTTTTT. It yields the protein CATSDFRETGELFF.

CDR3 nucleotide sequence: TGTGCCATCCGAGGCCAGGGTACAATCCGTGGCTACACCTTC. Its translation: CAIRGQGTIRGYTF. This chain joins TRBV10-3 and TRBJ1-2; D might be TRBD1 (5 bases). The germline gives CDR1 ENHRY, CDR2 SYGVKD. Trimming cost V 8 bases and J 7 bases, with 20 bases left between them. The CDR3 has 14 amino acids.

This chain links TRBV5-1 with TRBJ1-1; D unclear. Germline V gives CDR1 SGHRS, CDR2 YFSETQ. The CDR3 is made up of 13 amino acids. V was cut by 4 bases and J by 5 bases, with 12 bases left in between. The CDR3 here is CASSPSGSTEAFF. The CDR3 DNA reads as TGCGCCAGCAGCCCCTCAGGTAGTACTGAAGCTTTCTTT.

The chain carries TRBV20-1 and TRBJ1-5; D gene ambiguous. CDR3 size: 14 residues. Germline V CDR1 and CDR2: DFQATT, SNEGSKA (reference sequence). Trimming shortened V by 3 bases and J by 0 bases, and 9 bases separated the two germline ends. The CDR3 sequence is CSASTGHSNQPQHF. CDR3 sequence (DNA): TGCAGTGCTAGTACCGGGCATAGCAATCAGCCCCAGCATTTT.